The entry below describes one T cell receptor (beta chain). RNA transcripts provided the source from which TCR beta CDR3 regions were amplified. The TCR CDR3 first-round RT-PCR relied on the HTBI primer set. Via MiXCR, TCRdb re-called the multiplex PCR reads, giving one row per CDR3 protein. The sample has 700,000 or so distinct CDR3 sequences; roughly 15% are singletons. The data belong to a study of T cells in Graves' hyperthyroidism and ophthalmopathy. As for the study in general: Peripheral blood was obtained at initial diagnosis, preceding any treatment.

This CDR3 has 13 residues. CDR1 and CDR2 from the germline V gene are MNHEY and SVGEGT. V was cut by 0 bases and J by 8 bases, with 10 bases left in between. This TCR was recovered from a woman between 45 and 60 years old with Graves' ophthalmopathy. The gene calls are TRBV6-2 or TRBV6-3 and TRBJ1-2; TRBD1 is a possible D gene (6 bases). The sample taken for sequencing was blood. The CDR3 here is CASSYSQGRGYTF. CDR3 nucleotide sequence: TGTGCCAGCAGTTACTCCCAGGGGCGCGGCTACACCTTC.